These 9 T cell receptor beta chains were all obtained from the same sample, sequenced in a study of cytomegalovirus exposure and HLA in healthy donors. Amplification used 60 Vbeta primers and 13 Jbeta primers. The assay was immunoSEQ multiplex PCR, and TCRdb's table has in-frame clones only and misses some. This sample has 95,000 to 150,000 clones, with roughly 80% found just once. Sequencing was carried out using PBMCs. The receptors come from a female donor in good health and CMV-seropositive.

V usage is TRBV28 and J usage is TRBJ1-3; 7 bases align to TRBD1. The CDR3 consists of 16 residues. The junction had 11 bases not matched to a gene; V was cut back by 5 bases and J by 4 bases. CDR1 is MDHEN, CDR2 SYDVKM, per germline. The CDR3 loop is CASSPPTGAGGNTIYF. CDR3 DNA sequence: TGTGCCAGCAGTCCGCCCACAGGGGCGGGGGGAAACACCATATATTTT.

The V and J genes are TRBV19 and TRBJ2-7, with 9 bases fitting TRBD1. Germline V CDR1 and CDR2: LNHDA, SQIVND (reference sequence). The CDR3 consists of 14 residues. After removal of 7 bases from V and 3 bases from J, the junction contained 7 bases not matched to a gene. CDR3 region: CASTPTGGIYEQYF. In nucleotides, the CDR3 is TGTGCCAGTACCCCCACAGGGGGCATCTACGAGCAGTACTTC.

This chain joins TRBV29-1 and TRBJ2-1; 9 nucleotides align to TRBD1. Germline CDR1 is SQVTM and CDR2 is ANQGSEA. CDR3 size: 13 residues. V dropped 3 bases and J dropped 9; count of bases not matched to a gene: 6. The CDR3 protein is CSVEYTGGVEQFF. The CDR3 DNA is TGCAGCGTTGAGTACACAGGGGGCGTTGAGCAGTTCTTC.

V and J are TRBV9 and TRBJ2-3; D might be TRBD1 (6 bases). CDR3 length: 14 amino acids. Trimming pared 0 bases from V and 8 bases from J, leaving 13 bases between. Germline V lookup: CDR1 SGDLS, CDR2 YYNGEE. CDR3 region: CASSVEQDSVTQYF. The CDR3 DNA sequence: TGTGCCAGCAGCGTAGAACAGGACAGCGTTACGCAGTATTTT. Full variable domain (outside the CDR3, taken from reference TRBV9 and TRBJ2-3): DSGVTQTPKHLITATGQRVTLRCSPRSGDLSVYWYQQSLDQGLQFLIQYYNGEERAKGNILERFSAQQFPDLHSELNLSSLELGDSALYFCASSVEQDSVTQYFGPGTRLTVL.

This clone was counted only a few times. The V and J genes are TRBV7-6 and TRBJ1-1; tentatively, D is TRBD1 (5 bases). CDR1 is SGHVS, CDR2 FNYEAQ, per germline. The V end was cut by 0 bases, the J end by 0 bases, with 17 bases between. The CDR3 sequence is 18 residues long. The CDR3 sequence: CASSLASPGRAMNTEAFF. The CDR3 nucleotides are TGTGCCAGCAGCTTAGCGAGTCCAGGGAGGGCCATGAACACTGAAGCTTTCTTT.

The chain joins TRBV5-6 to TRBJ2-5, with TRBD2 identical over 7 bases. Unmatched junction bases numbered 3, after V lost 2 bases and J lost 5 bases. CDR1 SGHDT and CDR2 YYEEEE come from the germline V gene. The CDR3 covers 13 residues. The CDR3 sequence is CASSLWGGETQYF. The DNA for the CDR3 is TGTGCCAGCAGCTTATGGGGGGGGGAGACCCAGTACTTC. The variable domain in full, with the rest retrieved from reference TRBV5-6 and TRBJ2-5, is DAGVTQSPTHLIKTRGQQVTLRCSPKSGHDTVSWYQQALGQGPQFIFQYYEEEERQRGNFPDRFSGHQFPNYSSELNVNALLLGDSALYLCASSLWGGETQYFGPGTRLLVL.

The rearrangement joins TRBV5-4 to TRBJ1-1; the match to TRBD1 covers 7 bases. The V segment lost 6 bases and the J segment 4 bases; nucleotides outside the gene matches: 6. Germline lookup yields CDR1 SGHNT and CDR2 YYREEE (reference sequence). The CDR3 extends over 13 amino acids. The CDR3 region is CASTLDRATEAFF. The CDR3 DNA reads TGTGCCAGCACCCTCGACAGGGCCACTGAAGCTTTCTTT.

The chain is built from TRBV6-5 and TRBJ2-3; D gene uncertain. CDR1 and CDR2 (germline): MNHEY, SVGAGI. Trimming pared 6 bases from V and 2 bases from J, leaving 6 bases between. The CDR3 length is 12 residues. The CDR3 sequence is CASSSPTDTQYF. In DNA, the CDR3 is TGTGCCAGCAGCAGTCCCACAGATACGCAGTATTTT.

The chain couples TRBV19 to TRBJ2-1; 13 nucleotides align to TRBD2. The V and J ends lost 4 bases and 2 bases, in that order; junction bases with no gene match: 5. The CDR3 extends over 17 amino acids. The germline CDR1 and CDR2 sequences are LNHDA and SQIVND (reference sequence). The CDR3 loop is CASSTRTSGGTYNEQFF. In nucleotides, the CDR3 is TGTGCCAGTAGTACCCGGACTAGCGGGGGAACCTACAATGAGCAGTTCTTC. Full variable domain (outside the CDR3, taken from reference TRBV19 and TRBJ2-1): DGGITQSPKYLFRKEGQNVTLSCEQNLNHDAMYWYRQDPGQGLRLIYYSQIVNDFQKGDIAEGYSVSREKKESFPLTVTSAQKNPTAFYLCASSTRTSGGTYNEQFFGPGTRLTVL.